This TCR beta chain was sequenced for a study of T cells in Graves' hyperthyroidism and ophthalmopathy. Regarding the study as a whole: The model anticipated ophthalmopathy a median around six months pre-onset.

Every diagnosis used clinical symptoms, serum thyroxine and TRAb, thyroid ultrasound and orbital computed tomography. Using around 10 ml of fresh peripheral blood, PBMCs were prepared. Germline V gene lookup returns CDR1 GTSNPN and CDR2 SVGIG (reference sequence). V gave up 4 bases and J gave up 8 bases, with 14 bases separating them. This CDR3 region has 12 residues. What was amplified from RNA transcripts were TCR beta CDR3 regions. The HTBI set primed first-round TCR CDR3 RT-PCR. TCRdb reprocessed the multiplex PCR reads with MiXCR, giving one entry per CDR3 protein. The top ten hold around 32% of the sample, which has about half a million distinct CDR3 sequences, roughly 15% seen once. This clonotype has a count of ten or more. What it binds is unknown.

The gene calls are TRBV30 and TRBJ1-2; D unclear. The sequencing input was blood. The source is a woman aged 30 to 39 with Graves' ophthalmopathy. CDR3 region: CAWTRRPGGYTF. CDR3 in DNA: TGTGCCTGGACCCGGCGGCCGGGCGGCTACACCTTC.